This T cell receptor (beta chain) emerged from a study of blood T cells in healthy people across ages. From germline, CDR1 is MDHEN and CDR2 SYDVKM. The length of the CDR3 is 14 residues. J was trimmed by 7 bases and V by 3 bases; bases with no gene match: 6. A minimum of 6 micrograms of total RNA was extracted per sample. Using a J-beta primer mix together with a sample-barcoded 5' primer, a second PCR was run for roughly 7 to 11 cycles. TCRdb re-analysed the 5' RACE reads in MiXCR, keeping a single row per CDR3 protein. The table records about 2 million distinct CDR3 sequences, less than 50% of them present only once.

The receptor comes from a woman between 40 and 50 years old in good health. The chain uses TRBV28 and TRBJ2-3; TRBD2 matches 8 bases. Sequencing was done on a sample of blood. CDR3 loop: CASSFGIAGYTQYF. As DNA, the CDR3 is TGTGCCAGCAGTTTTGGGATAGCGGGGTATACGCAGTATTTT. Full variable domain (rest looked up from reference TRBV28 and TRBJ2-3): DVKVTQSSRYLVKRTGEKVFLECVQDMDHENMFWYRQDPGLGLRLIYFSYDVKMKEKGDIPEGYSVSREKKERFSLILESASTNQTSMYLCASSFGIAGYTQYFGPGTRLTVL.